The next 10 T cell receptor beta chains were all read from a single sample in a study of blood T cell repertoires in COVID-19 (dated by TCRdb to between 2020 and 2021). Library preparation used the immunoSEQ multiplex PCR assay. Sourced from immuneACCESS, this table was stored by TCRdb with only in-frame sequences that have V and J called. A share of the clones is absent; for the studies checked, an unresolved V gene accounts for under half, and the remainder has no known explanation. Counted in this sample were roughly 220,000 clones; 80% to 85% of them appeared once. Roughly 3% of the sample is taken by the ten largest. The sequenced material came from peripheral blood. Receptors were obtained from a woman in her 30s who had recovered from COVID-19.

The chain recombines TRBV7-6 with TRBJ2-2, with TRBD2 matching 7 bases. The CDR3 length is 16 residues. CDR1 is SGHVS, CDR2 FNYEAQ, per germline. V was clipped by 3 bases and J by 1 base; unmatched bases: 5. Here the CDR3 DNA reads TGTGCCAGCAGCTTCTTCGCTAGCGGGAACACCGGGGAGCTGTTTTTT. This gives the protein CASSFFASGNTGELFF.

This chain connects TRBV7-3 to TRBJ2-1, with 10 bases identical to TRBD2. V gave up 4 bases and J gave up 12 bases; unmatched junction bases: 9. This CDR3 contains 14 residues. Per germline, CDR1 SGHTA and CDR2 FQGTGA. CDR3 in amino acids: CASSSYPSGSGQFF. CDR3 coding DNA: TGTGCCAGCAGCTCCTACCCTAGCGGGAGCGGGCAGTTCTTC.

The table lists this clone with a count of one. The V and J genes are TRBV10-1 and TRBJ2-1; 10 bases map to TRBD2. J was trimmed by 4 bases and V by 3 bases; bases with no gene match: 6. Germline assignment: CDR1 WNHNN and CDR2 SYGVQD (reference sequence). This CDR3 is built from 16 residues. The CDR3 is CASSDLAGVGYNEQFF. The CDR3 nucleotides are TGCGCCAGCAGTGACCTAGCGGGAGTAGGTTACAATGAGCAGTTCTTC.

The V call is TRBV19, the J call TRBJ1-3; D is uncertain. The germline V gene encodes CDR1 LNHDA and CDR2 SQIVND (reference sequence). Trimming stripped 3 bases from V and 2 bases from J, with 11 bases between. The CDR3 contains 15 residues. CDR3 coding DNA: TGTGCCAGTAGTATTTGGTCAGAAGCTGGAAACACCATATATTTT. This translates into CASSIWSEAGNTIYF.

The rearrangement uses TRBV13 and TRBJ2-1, with D maybe TRBD2 (5 bases). Per germline, CDR1 PRHDT and CDR2 FYEKMQ (reference sequence). Trimming shortened V by 0 bases and J by 0 bases, and 9 bases separated the two germline ends. The CDR3 length is 16 residues. As DNA, the CDR3 is TGTGCCAGCAGCTTAGGTCGGACTTACTCCTACAATGAGCAGTTCTTC. This translates into CASSLGRTYSYNEQFF. The full variable domain, completed using reference TRBV13 and TRBJ2-1, is AAGVIQSPRHLIKEKRETATLKCYPIPRHDTVYWYQQGPGQDPQFLISFYEKMQSDKGSIPDRFSAQQFSDYHSELNMSSLELGDSALYFCASSLGRTYSYNEQFFGPGTRLTVL.

The chain couples TRBV28 to TRBJ2-7; no reliable D call. Germline V gene data show CDR1 as MDHEN and CDR2 as SYDVKM. Trimming cost V 2 bases and J 0 bases, with 11 bases left between them. There are 15 residues in the CDR3. CDR3 bases: TGTGCCAGCAGTTTACTCAGTGACTTCTCCTACGAGCAGTACTTC. The encoded protein is CASSLLSDFSYEQYF.

The rearrangement joins TRBV9 to TRBJ1-5; possible D gene TRBD1, 5 bases. Germline-derived CDR1 and CDR2 are SGDLS and YYNGEE. The ends were cut back, 2 bases at V and 3 bases at J, with 12 bases in the middle. The CDR3 sequence is 15 residues long. CDR3 sequence reads: CASSVGGLINQPQHF. The CDR3 DNA is TGTGCCAGCAGCGTGGGGGGACTGATCAATCAGCCCCAGCATTTT.

The rearrangement uses TRBV30 and TRBJ2-1; 14 nucleotides agree with TRBD2. Germline CDR1 and CDR2: GTSNPN and SVGIG (reference sequence). The trim removed 1 base at V and 3 bases at J, leaving 8 bases unmatched. This CDR3 has 18 residues. CDR3 region: CAWSDPTSGRGSYNEQFF. In DNA, the CDR3 is TGTGCCTGGAGTGATCCGACTAGCGGGAGGGGAAGCTACAATGAGCAGTTCTTC.

This chain joins TRBV18 and TRBJ2-3; TRBD1 matches at 7 bases. Trimming cost V 2 bases and J 6 bases; bases outside gene matches: 11. The CDR3 has 16 amino acids. Germline assignment: CDR1 KGHSH and CDR2 LQKENI. In DNA, the CDR3 is TGTGCCAGCTCACCAAGGGACAGCTCCACGCGGGATACGCAGTATTTT. This translates into CASSPRDSSTRDTQYF.

The rearrangement links TRBV27 to TRBJ2-7; 10 positions match TRBD1. Germline values: CDR1 MNHEY, CDR2 SMNVEV (reference sequence). This CDR3 is 15 amino acids long. J gave up 9 bases and V 6 bases, and 14 bases lay outside the gene matches. DNA for the CDR3: TGTGCCAGCAGGTTCACGACAGGGGGCCCGCTGGGGCAGTACTTC. This codes for CASRFTTGGPLGQYF.